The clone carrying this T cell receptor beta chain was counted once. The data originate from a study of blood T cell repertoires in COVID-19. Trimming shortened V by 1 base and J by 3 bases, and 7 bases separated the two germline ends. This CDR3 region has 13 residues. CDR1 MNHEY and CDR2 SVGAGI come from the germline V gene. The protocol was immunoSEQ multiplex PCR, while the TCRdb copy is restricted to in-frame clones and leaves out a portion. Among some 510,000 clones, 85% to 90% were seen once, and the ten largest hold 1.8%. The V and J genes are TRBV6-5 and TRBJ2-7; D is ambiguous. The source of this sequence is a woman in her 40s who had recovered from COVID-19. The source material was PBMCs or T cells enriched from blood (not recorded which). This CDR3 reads CASSYLSLYEQYF. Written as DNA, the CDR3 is TGTGCCAGCAGTTACTTAAGCCTCTACGAGCAGTACTTC.